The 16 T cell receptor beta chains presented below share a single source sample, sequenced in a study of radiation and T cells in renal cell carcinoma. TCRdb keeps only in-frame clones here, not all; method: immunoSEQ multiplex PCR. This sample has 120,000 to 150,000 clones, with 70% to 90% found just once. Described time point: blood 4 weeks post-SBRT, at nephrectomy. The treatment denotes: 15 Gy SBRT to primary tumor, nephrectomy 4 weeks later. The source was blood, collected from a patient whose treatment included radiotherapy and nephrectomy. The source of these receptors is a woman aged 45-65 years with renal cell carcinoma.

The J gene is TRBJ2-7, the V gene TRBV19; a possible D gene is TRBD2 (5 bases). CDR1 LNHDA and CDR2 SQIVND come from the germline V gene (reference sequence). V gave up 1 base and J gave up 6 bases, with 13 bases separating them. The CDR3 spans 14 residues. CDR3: CASSIVGDGGEQYF. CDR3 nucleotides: TGTGCCAGTAGTATAGTCGGGGATGGAGGCGAGCAGTACTTC.

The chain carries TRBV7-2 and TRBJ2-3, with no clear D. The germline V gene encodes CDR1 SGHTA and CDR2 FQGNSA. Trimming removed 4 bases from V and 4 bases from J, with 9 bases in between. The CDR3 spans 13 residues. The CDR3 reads CASSSLGPDTQYF. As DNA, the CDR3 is TGTGCCAGCAGCTCCCTTGGGCCAGATACGCAGTATTTT.

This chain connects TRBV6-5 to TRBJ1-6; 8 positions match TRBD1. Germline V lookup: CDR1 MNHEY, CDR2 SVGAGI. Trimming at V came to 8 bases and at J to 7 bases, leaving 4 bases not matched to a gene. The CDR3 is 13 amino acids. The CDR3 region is CASYGTGNSPLHF. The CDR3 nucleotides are TGTGCCAGCTATGGGACAGGAAATTCACCCCTCCACTTT.

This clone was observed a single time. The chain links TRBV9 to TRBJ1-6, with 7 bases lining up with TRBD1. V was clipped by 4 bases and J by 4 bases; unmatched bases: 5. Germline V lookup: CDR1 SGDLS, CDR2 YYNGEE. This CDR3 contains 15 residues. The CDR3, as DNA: TGTGCCAGCAGCCCCCGGGACAGTTATAATTCACCCCTCCACTTT. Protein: CASSPRDSYNSPLHF. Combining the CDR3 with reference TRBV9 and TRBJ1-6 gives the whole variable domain DSGVTQTPKHLITATGQRVTLRCSPRSGDLSVYWYQQSLDQGLQFLIQYYNGEERAKGNILERFSAQQFPDLHSELNLSSLELGDSALYFCASSPRDSYNSPLHFGNGTRLTVT.

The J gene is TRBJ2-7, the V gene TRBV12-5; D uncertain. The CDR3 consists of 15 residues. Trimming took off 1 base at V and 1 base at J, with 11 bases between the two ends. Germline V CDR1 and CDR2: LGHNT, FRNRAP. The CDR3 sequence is CASGLASAWSYEQYF. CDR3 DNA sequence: TGTGCTAGTGGTTTGGCCTCCGCCTGGTCCTACGAGCAGTACTTC.

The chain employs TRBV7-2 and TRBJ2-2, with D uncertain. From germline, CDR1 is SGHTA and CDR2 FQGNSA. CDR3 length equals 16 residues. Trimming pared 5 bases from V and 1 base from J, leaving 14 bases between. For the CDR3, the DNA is TGTGCCAGCAGCCCTCGGCGCCCGGAGAACACCGGGGAGCTGTTTTTT. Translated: CASSPRRPENTGELFF.

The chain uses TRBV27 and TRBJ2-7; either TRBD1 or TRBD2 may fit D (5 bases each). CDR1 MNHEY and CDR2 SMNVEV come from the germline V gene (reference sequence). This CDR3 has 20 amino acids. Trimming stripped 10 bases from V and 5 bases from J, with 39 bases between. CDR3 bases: TGTGCCAACCCATTAAGTGGCTGCGTTCCGGGGCTGAACCTTCCCCACGAGCAGTACTTC. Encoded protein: CANPLSGCVPGLNLPHEQYF.

Here the CDR3 DNA reads TGTGCCAGCAGCCAAGCCCAGCCGCCCTACGAGCAGTACTTC. Its protein is CASSQAQPPYEQYF. The gene calls are TRBV14 and TRBJ2-7, with D hard to call. Germline V gene data show CDR1 as SGHDN and CDR2 as FVKESK. The V and J ends lost 1 base and 2 bases respectively, with 9 bases between them. This CDR3 has 14 amino acids. Based on the CDR3 plus reference TRBV14 and TRBJ2-7, the full variable domain is EAGVTQFPSHSVIEKGQTVTLRCDPISGHDNLYWYRRVMGKEIKFLLHFVKESKQDESGMPNNRFLAERTGGTYSTLKVQPAELEDSGVYFCASSQAQPPYEQYFGPGTRLTVT.

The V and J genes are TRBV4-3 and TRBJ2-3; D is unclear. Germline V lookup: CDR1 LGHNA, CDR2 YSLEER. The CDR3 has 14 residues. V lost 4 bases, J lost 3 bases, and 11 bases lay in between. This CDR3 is CASSPGFGTDTQYF. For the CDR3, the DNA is TGCGCCAGCAGCCCCGGATTTGGTACAGATACGCAGTATTTT.

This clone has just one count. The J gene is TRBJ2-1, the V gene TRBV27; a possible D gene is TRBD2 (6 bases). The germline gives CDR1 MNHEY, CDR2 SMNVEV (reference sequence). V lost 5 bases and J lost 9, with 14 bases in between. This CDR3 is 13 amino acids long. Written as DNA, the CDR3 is TGTGCCAGCAGTAAAGGGACTTCCGGTGAGCAGTTCTTC. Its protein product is CASSKGTSGEQFF.

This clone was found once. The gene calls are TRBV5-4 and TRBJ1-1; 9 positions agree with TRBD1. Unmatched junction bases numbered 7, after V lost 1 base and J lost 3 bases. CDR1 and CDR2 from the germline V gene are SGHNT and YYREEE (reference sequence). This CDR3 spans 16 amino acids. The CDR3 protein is CASSLPATGGYTEAFF. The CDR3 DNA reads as TGTGCCAGCAGCTTGCCGGCGACAGGGGGGTACACTGAAGCTTTCTTT.

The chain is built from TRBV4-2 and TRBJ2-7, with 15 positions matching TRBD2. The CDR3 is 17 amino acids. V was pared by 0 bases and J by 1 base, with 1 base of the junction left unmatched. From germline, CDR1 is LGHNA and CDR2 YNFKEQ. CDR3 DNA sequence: TGTGCCAGCAGCCAAGAGGGGACTAGCGGGAGGTCCTACGAGCAGTACTTC. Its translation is CASSQEGTSGRSYEQYF.

CDR3 protein: CASLTSGSSDYNEQFF. The CDR3 DNA is TGTGCCAGCCTGACTAGCGGGAGTTCGGACTACAATGAGCAGTTCTTC. The chain recombines TRBV5-5 with TRBJ2-1; 12 bases match TRBD2. The CDR3 is 16 residues long. V dropped 7 bases and J dropped 3; count of bases not matched to a gene: 8. The germline V gene has CDR1 SGHKS and CDR2 YYEKEE (reference sequence).

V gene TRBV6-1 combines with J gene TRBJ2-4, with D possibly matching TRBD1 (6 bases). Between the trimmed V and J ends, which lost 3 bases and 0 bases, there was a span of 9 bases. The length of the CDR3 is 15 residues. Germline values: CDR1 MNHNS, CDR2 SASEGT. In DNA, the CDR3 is TGTGCCAGCAGTGATACAGGGCTAGCCAAAAACATTCAGTACTTC. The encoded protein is CASSDTGLAKNIQYF.

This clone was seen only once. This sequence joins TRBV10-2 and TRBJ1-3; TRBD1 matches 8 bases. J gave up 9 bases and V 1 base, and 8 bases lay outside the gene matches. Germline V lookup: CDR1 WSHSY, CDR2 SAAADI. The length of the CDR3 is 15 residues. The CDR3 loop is CASSEWDRSRGTIYF. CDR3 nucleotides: TGCGCCAGCAGTGAGTGGGACAGGAGTCGAGGCACCATATATTTT.

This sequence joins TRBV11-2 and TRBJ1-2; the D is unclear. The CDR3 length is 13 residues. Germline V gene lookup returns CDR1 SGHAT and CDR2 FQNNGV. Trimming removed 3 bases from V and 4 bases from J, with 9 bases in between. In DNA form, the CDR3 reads TGTGCCAGCAGCTTTGAGGGCGGCTATGGCTACACCTTC. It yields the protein CASSFEGGYGYTF.